Shown below are 13 T cell receptor beta chains from a single sample sequenced in a study of neurological immune-mediated disorders. Described time point: longitudinal time-point 1 (baseline). MiXCR was run by TCRdb on the 5' RACE reads, yielding one entry per CDR3 protein. This sample has 67,000 or so distinct CDR3 sequences; approximately 15% occur once, and the top ten carry 4.6%. The specimen was PBMCs. Receptors were obtained from a female donor with HTLV-1-associated myelopathy (HAM/TSP).

This clonotype was seen many times. The chain links TRBV3-1 to TRBJ1-3; no firm D call. The CDR3 is made up of 15 amino acids. Germline CDR1 is LGHDT and CDR2 is YNNKEL (reference sequence). Trimming left V 1 base short and J 0 bases short, with 7 bases between. The chain's CDR3 is CASSQGRGSGNTIYF. The DNA for the CDR3 is TGTGCCAGCAGCCAAGGGCGAGGCTCTGGAAACACCATATATTTT.

The table lists this clonotype with many counts. The chain carries TRBV11-2 and TRBJ2-2, with D uncertain. The germline V gene encodes CDR1 SGHAT and CDR2 FQNNGV. This CDR3 has 12 amino acids. The V end was cut by 1 base, the J end by 6 bases, with 3 bases between. The DNA of the CDR3 is TGTGCCAGCAGCTTAGCAGCCGGGGAGCTGTTTTTT. It encodes CASSLAAGELFF.

This clonotype was seen repeatedly, ten times or more. The J gene is TRBJ2-2, the V gene TRBV12-3 or TRBV12-4, with no clear D. Trimming removed 4 bases from V and 5 bases from J, with 11 bases in between. The CDR3 is 14 residues long. The CDR3 here is CASSSRRWTGELFF. The CDR3 nucleotides read TGTGCCAGCAGTTCTCGTCGATGGACCGGGGAGCTGTTTTTT.

This clonotype has ten or more counts. The chain combines TRBV11-2 with TRBJ2-7, with a possible D match to TRBD1 (5 bases). This CDR3 region has 15 residues. V was cut by 0 bases and J by 1 base, with 10 bases left in between. Per the germline V gene, CDR1 is SGHAT and CDR2 is FQNNGV. The CDR3: CASSLDPQGSYEQYF. In DNA form, the CDR3 reads TGTGCCAGCAGCTTAGATCCGCAGGGTTCCTACGAGCAGTACTTC.

This clonotype was seen at least ten times. The chain recombines TRBV29-1 with TRBJ1-6; no firm D call. CDR3 length: 11 amino acids. The V end was cut by 0 bases, the J end by 14 bases, with 8 bases between. The germline CDR1 and CDR2 sequences are SQVTM and ANQGSEA. Here the CDR3 DNA reads TGCAGCGTTGAAGAAGGTCGGTCCCTCCACTTT. This gives the protein CSVEEGRSLHF.

This clonotype occurred many times. The chain recombines TRBV6-1 with TRBJ1-6; unclear D gene. This CDR3 contains 13 residues. The V and J ends lost 10 bases and 10 bases respectively, with 17 bases between them. Germline V gives CDR1 MNHNS, CDR2 SASEGT. CDR3 in DNA: TGTGCCACCACTGACGGTCTAGGGTCACCCCTCCACTTT. Protein product: CATTDGLGSPLHF.

The V and J genes are TRBV6-1 and TRBJ2-2; maybe TRBD1 (6 bases). The CDR3 has 14 amino acids. Trimming took 7 bases from V and 1 from J, leaving 10 bases between them. Germline CDR1 and CDR2: MNHNS and SASEGT. DNA of the CDR3: TGTGCCAGCACAGGGGTCAGGAACACCGGGGAGCTGTTTTTT. Translating it yields CASTGVRNTGELFF.

In this sample, this clonotype turned up a few times. CDR3 in DNA: TGTGCCAGCAGTATGGGGAACACTGAAGCTTTCTTT. Translating gives CASSMGNTEAFF. The chain combines TRBV2 with TRBJ1-1; D remains ambiguous. Germline CDR1 reads SNHLY; CDR2 reads FYNNEI. The germline V and J ends were trimmed by 5 bases and 1 base, with 5 bases remaining between them. The CDR3 runs to 12 residues.

This clonotype was counted ten times or more. V usage is TRBV7-9 and J usage is TRBJ1-2, with TRBD1 as a possible D gene (5 bases). With 0 bases removed from V and 8 bases from J, the gap between germline ends came to 13 bases. The CDR3 length is 14 residues. Germline CDR1 is SEHNR and CDR2 is FQNEAQ (reference sequence). The CDR3 DNA is TGTGCCAGCAGCTTAGCGAGGGGAAACAGGGGCTACACCTTC. Translated: CASSLARGNRGYTF.

This clonotype was observed at least ten times. The chain recombines TRBV2 with TRBJ1-5, with D hard to call. V lost 8 bases and J lost 7, with 18 bases in between. The CDR3 covers 14 residues. Germline CDR1 SNHLY, CDR2 FYNNEI. In DNA, the CDR3 is TGTGCCAGCGGAGAATTTGGACGGACGCAGCCCCAGCATTTT. Its translation is CASGEFGRTQPQHF.

This clonotype was seen at least ten times. This chain connects TRBV5-1 to TRBJ2-1; 8 bases are shared with TRBD2. This CDR3 is built from 14 residues. The germline V gene encodes CDR1 SGHRS and CDR2 YFSETQ. With V trimmed by 5 bases and J by 5 bases, 6 bases remained unmatched. CDR3 protein: CASRRGEIDNEQFF. CDR3 nucleotide sequence: TGCGCCAGCAGGCGGGGGGAAATTGACAATGAGCAGTTCTTC.

With regard to this clonotype: The junction and the germline gene differ at one end; a read error may be behind it. This chain connects TRBV4-1 to TRBJ2-1; 8 bases map to TRBD1. Germline lookup yields CDR1 MGHRA and CDR2 YSYEKL. This CDR3 has 14 residues. CDR3 protein: CANSSGQVYNEQFF. The DNA of the CDR3 is TGCGCCAACAGCTCGGGACAGGTCTACAATGAGCAGTTCTTC.

The genes are TRBV3-1 and TRBJ2-3, with a possible D match to TRBD2 (5 bases). The germline gives CDR1 LGHDT, CDR2 YNNKEL (reference sequence). The CDR3 has 13 residues. Trimming shortened V by 8 bases and J by 4 bases, and 13 bases separated the two germline ends. CDR3: CASLDPGADTQYF. The CDR3 nucleotides are TGTGCCAGCCTCGACCCCGGGGCAGATACGCAGTATTTT.